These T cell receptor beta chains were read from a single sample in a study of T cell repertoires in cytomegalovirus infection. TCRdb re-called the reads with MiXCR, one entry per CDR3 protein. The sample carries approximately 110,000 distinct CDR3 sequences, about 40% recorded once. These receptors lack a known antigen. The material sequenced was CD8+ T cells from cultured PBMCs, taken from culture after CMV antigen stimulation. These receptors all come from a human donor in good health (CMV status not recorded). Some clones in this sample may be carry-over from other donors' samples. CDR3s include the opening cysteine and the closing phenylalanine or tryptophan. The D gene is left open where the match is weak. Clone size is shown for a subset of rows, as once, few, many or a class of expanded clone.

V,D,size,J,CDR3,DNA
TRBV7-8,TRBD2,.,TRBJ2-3,CASSATSGGYTDTQYF,TGTGCCAGCAGCGCCACTAGCGGGGGGTACACAGATACGCAGTATTTT
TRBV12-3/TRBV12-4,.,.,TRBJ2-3,CASSPVLAPDTQYF,TGTGCCAGCAGTCCGGTACTAGCTCCAGATACGCAGTATTTT
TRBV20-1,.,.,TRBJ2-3,CSAPRASGPDTQYF,TGCAGTGCTCCCCGGGCCTCGGGGCCAGATACGCAGTATTTT
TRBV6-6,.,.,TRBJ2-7,CASSYFVAEQYF,TGTGCCAGCAGTTACTTCGTGGCCGAGCAGTACTTC
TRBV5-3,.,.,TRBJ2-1,CASRSASSYNEQFF,TGTGCCAGTAGAAGCGCCAGCTCCTACAATGAGCAGTTCTTC
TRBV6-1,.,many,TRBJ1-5,CASSSGEGQPQHF,TGTGCCAGCAGTTCTGGGGAGGGTCAGCCCCAGCATTTT
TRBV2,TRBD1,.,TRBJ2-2,CASRTGSGELFF,TGTGCCAGCAGGACAGGGAGCGGGGAGCTGTTTTTT
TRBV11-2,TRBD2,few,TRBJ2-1,CASSGVFAGGQDEQFF,TGTGCCAGCAGTGGGGTGTTTGCGGGGGGGCAAGATGAGCAGTTCTTC
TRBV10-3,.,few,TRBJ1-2,CATGPTGNYGYTF,TGTGCCACCGGTCCCACTGGTAACTATGGCTACACCTTC
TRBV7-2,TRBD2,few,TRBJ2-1,CASSSLPPLLLAGDYNEQFF,TGTGCCAGCAGCTCGCTCCCCCCCCTCTTACTAGCGGGGGACTACAATGAGCAGTTCTTC